A single T cell receptor (beta chain) is shown here with its context. Its antigen is currently not known. The record has no base qualities; no much larger clone is one base away. V gives up 7 bases and J gives up 7 bases, and the segment between their germline ends measures 17 bases. The cysteine opens and the phenylalanine closes a CDR3 of 13 amino acids. The CDR3 DNA has 39 bases and is translated from base 1. For CDR1 and CDR2, the germline V gene (reference sequence) lists GTSNPN and SVGIG. The data are from a study of blood T cell repertoires in COVID-19 (dated by TCRdb to the early 2020s). Regarding the complete study: Samples from collaborators originated in the United States, Italy and Spain and spanned both the acute and convalescent phases of COVID-19. Where available, HLA class I and class II types were obtained from metadata supplied by the sample provider rather than from assay-based typing. The material from the prospective study consisted of cDNA or gDNA derived from T cells, B-cell-depleted T cells, or PBMCs. The dataset comprised deeply sampled blood TCRbeta repertoires from subjects exposed to, actively infected with, or recovered from COVID-19. The samples were drawn from the first 160 participants of the ongoing ImmuneRACE study and from about 1,200 subjects provided by 6 global collaborators. The repertoires were made available in a free public database intended to serve as a resource for research on the immune response to SARS-CoV-2. The sample metadata nearly always contained a de-identified subject ID, COVID-19 status, age in years and sex.

The immunoSEQ Assay, a bias-controlled multiplex PCR, was used to amplify TCRbeta CDR3 regions from genomic DNA. For the original study's pipeline: Within the assay, amplification of reference gene primers was used to estimate how many nucleated cells each sample contained. To quantify the absolute abundance of each unique TCRbeta CDR3 rearrangement, sequence reads were collapsed and filtered. For each sample, productive Simpson clonality was calculated as the square root of Simpson's diversity index over productive rearrangements. This immuneACCESS table, as held by TCRdb, lists in-frame sequences with V and J called but not all clones. Of the missing ones, under half trace to an unresolved V gene in checked studies; the others have no known cause. The V and J calls and clone size were taken over from that table, and D and trimming were inferred from the DNA. This sample lists over 150,000 clones; about 86% were detected once. Together, the top ten hold roughly 8.7% of the sample.

What the research found in general, with its limitations: How much clinical and demographic metadata was included differed by source and by participant, and the metadata was provided uncurated.

Whole blood was collected in K2EDTA tubes by collaborating institutions according to the institutions' own protocols. Collaborator samples were shipped for TCRbeta analysis as frozen whole blood, isolated PBMCs, or DNA extracted from either sample type. The chain is made from TRBV30 and TRBJ1-5; possibly the D gene is TRBD1, per 5 matching bases. Sample: peripheral blood. This TCR came from a man over 45 with active or convalescent COVID-19. The DNA sequence is as follows: TGTGCCTTGACGGGGGGTGAAGGGCAGCCCCAGCATTTT. It is translated as CALTGGEGQPQHF.